Included here is one TCR beta chain sequence, with context. This same CDR3 is encoded by further DNA sequences in the sample. The data stem from a study of shared clonotypes between healthy human individuals. Assay used: immunoSEQ multiplex PCR; TCRdb lists only in-frame clones, some missing. The sample holds some 500,000 clones, 79% seen once. CDR3 size: 13 residues. Germline V gives CDR1 SGHRS, CDR2 YFSETQ. Trimming took off 4 bases at V and 0 bases at J, with 7 bases between the two ends. The rearrangement links TRBV5-1 to TRBJ1-2; no reliable D call. The receptor's source is a woman aged 40 to 55 in good health. Some clones in this sample may be carry-over from other donors' samples. Source material: PBMCs. CDR3 coding DNA: TGCGCCAGCAGCCTTCAAGCTAACTATGGCTACACCTTC. Its protein is CASSLQANYGYTF.